This T cell receptor beta chain was identified in a study of shared clonotypes between healthy human individuals (TCRdb year 2020). In terms of the full investigation: The cohort included three men and two women between 18 and 49 years of age. For each donor, CD4 naive and CD4 memory were each run on three plates, CD8 naive on two plates, and CD8 memory on one plate. To estimate repertoire size and how much clonotype sharing occurs between individuals, the study deeply sequenced the blood TCR repertoires of about five healthy adults. Different laboratories and diverse techniques were used to prepare libraries and sequence TCR repertoires, to increase sequencing depth and limit assay-specific biases. Between about 0.85 and 9.5 billion PBMCs per donor were obtained by leukapheresis. The study at large found these results: Even with the large sequencing depth, rarefaction of the sorted-subset datasets indicated that sequencing was incomplete. Sharing across a few donors was observed for about 5% of naive CD4, less than 4% of naive CD8, 2% to 2.5% of memory CD4, and 0.4% of memory CD8 clonotypes. The small number of donors limited the genetic and exposure-history diversity represented. Estimated clonotype richness was generally larger for naive than for memory subsets. Pairwise subsampling indicated that sequencing depth was expected to affect the degree of clonotype sharing among donors. Clonotypes shared by all four sorted-subset donors showed higher generation probabilities than non-shared clonotypes. Sampling was limited to blood, and TCR repertoires in tissue likely differ from TCR repertoires in blood.

Using the deep immunoSEQ assay, TCR CDR3 regions were amplified from genomic DNA by multiplex PCR. Extracted genomic DNA from each cell subset was distributed evenly across all wells of several immunoSEQ 96-well plates, and each plate was treated as a replicate. For sorted subsets, around 200 ng genomic DNA, equal to about 30,000 T cell genomes, was loaded into each replicate PCR. Purified libraries were quantified with a Qubit 3.0 fluorometer, sized on a Bioanalyzer 2100, and re-quantified with the KAPA Library Quantification kit. A separate single-read 150-cycle Illumina NextSeq 550 flow cell was used to sequence each immunoSEQ 96-well plate. The study's own analysis went as follows. The immunoSEQ output contained only junctional sequences without quality scores, so filtering could not match that applied to full-length reads. Sequences were annotated with PyIR, a Python wrapper for IgBLAST v1.9, and V/J genes and CDR3 were assigned using IMGT germline references. Reads were removed for weak V/J assignments (E-value above 1e-6), missing CDR3, stop codons, out-of-frame junctions, or ambiguous translated residues. V3J clonotypes were defined as sequences sharing an identical inferred V gene, J gene, and CDR3 amino acid sequence. Percentage overlap between repertoires was calculated by dividing the number of shared unique clonotypes by the size of the smaller repertoire. RTK rarefaction, the Chao1 estimator, and Recon v2.1 estimates of unobserved clonotypes were used to assess repertoire richness. For all TCRbeta clonotypes obtained by the gDNA method from a few donors, generation probabilities were computed with OLGA. TCRdb re-hosts the immuneACCESS table, in-frame sequences only. Its copies lack some clones; in the studies checked, an unresolved V gene accounts for under half of them, and the cause for the rest is not known. V, J and clone size are those of that table, while D and trimming were read from the DNA. The sample table contains just over 2,000,000 clones; only one count was recorded for about 95% of them. The ten most abundant clones make up approximately 1.2% of the sample.

Comments on this clone: There is no known antigen for this receptor. No per-base quality is available; no much larger clone lies one base away.

CD8 naive samples were obtained by positive selection for CCR7 among CD45RO-negative cells, yielding a CD45RA+CCR7+ population from which TemRA cells were excluded. The donors were healthy, HIV-negative adults with no recently reported acute infections or vaccinations. Every donor was a Caucasian adult living in Nashville, Tennessee, USA. Blood was collected by leukapheresis, and PBMCs were isolated by Ficoll-Histopaque density gradient centrifugation and then cryopreserved in liquid nitrogen vapor phase. Analytical flow cytometry was used to check the purity and quantity of every magnetically sorted T cell population. From each sorted fraction, genomic DNA was isolated and quantified by UV absorbance on a Nanodrop 2000c. From the cysteine through the phenylalanine, the CDR3 covers 17 amino acids. Of all the DNA, just the CDR3 is kept, 51 bases in frame from base 1. Looking up the germline V gene yields CDR1 MNHNS and CDR2 SASEGT. Between the V and J ends, shortened by 1 base and 2 bases respectively, the junction contains 17 bases.

Recombination joined TRBV6-1 with TRBJ2-5; the D gene is not confidently resolved. The receptor was derived from a man aged 18 to 35 in good health. The material sequenced was naive CD8+ T cells sorted from blood. The cell subset or site label of this sample denotes: CD45RA+CCR7+. The nucleotide sequence reads TGTGCCAGCAGTGAAGAATGGGTCCTTCGACCACAAGAGACCCAGTACTTC. Translated, this gives CASSEEWVLRPQETQYF.